This entry lists 21 T cell receptor beta chains sequenced from one sample in a study of CD8 T cells in ankylosing spondylitis. TCRdb re-called the 5' RACE reads with MiXCR, one entry per CDR3 protein. The sample has 250,000 to 350,000 distinct CDR3 sequences, approximately 20% seen once; the top ten hold roughly 7.3%. Source material: blood, either unsorted or a sorted T cell fraction (not recorded which). The receptors were gathered from a male donor with ankylosing spondylitis or in good health (not recorded which).

CDR3 sequence reads: CASRGTGSSYEQYV. The CDR3 nucleotides are TGTGCCAGCAGAGGGACGGGGAGCTCCTACGAGCAGTACGTC. The chain recombines TRBV7-8 with TRBJ2-7; D is perhaps TRBD1 or TRBD2 (5 bases each). Germline V gene sequence: CDR1 SGHVS, CDR2 FQNEAQ. The germline V and J ends were trimmed by 6 bases and 0 bases, with 12 bases remaining between them. This CDR3 is built from 14 residues.

This clonotype has a handful of counts. The J gene is TRBJ2-3, the V gene TRBV7-9, with no clear D. This CDR3 is built from 12 residues. CDR1 is SEHNR, CDR2 FQNEAQ, per germline (reference sequence). V was clipped by 8 bases and J by 1 base, with 7 bases between them. In nucleotides, the CDR3 is TGTGCCAGCCGACATGGCACAGATACGCAGTATTTT. Its translation is CASRHGTDTQYF.

This clonotype was seen only a few times. The chain combines TRBV5-1 with TRBJ1-6; D gene unclear. This CDR3 region has 15 residues. Deletions cut 2 bases from V and 5 bases from J, with 11 bases between. The germline V gene has CDR1 SGHRS and CDR2 YFSETQ. The CDR3 spells CASSLVSAHNSPLHF. CDR3 DNA: TGCGCCAGCAGCTTAGTATCTGCCCATAATTCACCCCTCCACTTT.

The sample holds many counts of this clonotype. The DNA of the CDR3 is TGCGCCAGCAGAGACCCAGGTTTAACAGATACGCAGTATTTT. Translation: CASRDPGLTDTQYF. The chain uses TRBV5-1 and TRBJ2-3, with no clear D. This CDR3 comprises 14 residues. Trimming removed 5 bases at V and 3 bases at J, with 13 bases between. CDR1 and CDR2 from the germline V gene are SGHRS and YFSETQ.

This sequence joins TRBV15 and TRBJ1-4, with D possibly TRBD1 on 5 matching bases. CDR3 length equals 13 residues. Between the trimmed V and J ends, which lost 0 bases and 13 bases, there was a span of 12 bases. Germline CDR1 and CDR2: LNHNV and YYDKDF (reference sequence). CDR3 amino acids: CATSRDWGSGLFF. The CDR3 DNA reads as TGTGCCACCAGCAGAGATTGGGGGTCAGGACTGTTTTTT.

The chain combines TRBV27 with TRBJ1-5, with 12 nucleotides matching TRBD1. This CDR3 spans 15 amino acids. J gave up 6 bases and V 6 bases, and 6 bases lay outside the gene matches. Germline CDR1 and CDR2: MNHEY and SMNVEV (reference sequence). The CDR3 sequence is CASRPGTGGGQPQHF. CDR3 coding DNA: TGTGCCAGCAGACCTGGGACAGGGGGCGGTCAGCCCCAGCATTTT.

The chain couples TRBV29-1 to TRBJ2-1; no clear D gene. CDR1 and CDR2 (germline): SQVTM, ANQGSEA. V lost 8 bases and J 2 bases, leaving 13 bases between the germline ends. This CDR3 spans 13 amino acids. CDR3 in amino acids: CSLAYGAYNEQFF. In DNA, the CDR3 is TGCAGCTTGGCATATGGGGCCTACAATGAGCAGTTCTTC.

The chain is built from TRBV5-1 and TRBJ2-3; maybe TRBD1 (5 bases). CDR1 SGHRS and CDR2 YFSETQ come from the germline V gene. With 0 bases removed from V and 0 bases from J, the gap between germline ends came to 11 bases. The CDR3 is 16 amino acids. CDR3 protein: CASSLATDTSTDTQYF. The CDR3, as DNA: TGCGCCAGCAGCTTGGCCACGGACACCAGCACAGATACGCAGTATTTT.

This clonotype came up once. The chain joins TRBV20-1 to TRBJ2-5; the match to TRBD2 covers 11 bases. The CDR3 length is 17 residues. Germline lookup yields CDR1 DFQATT and CDR2 SNEGSKA (reference sequence). The V gene end was trimmed by 3 bases and the J gene end by 4 bases; junction bases not matched to a gene: 13. The CDR3 DNA reads as TGCAGTGCTAGGCTTATCTTAGCGGGGGGGCCTGTAGAGACCCAGTACTTC. This encodes CSARLILAGGPVETQYF.

This clonotype was seen a few times. The rearrangement joins TRBV7-3 to TRBJ2-2, with 8 nucleotides matching TRBD2. The germline V gene has CDR1 SGHTA and CDR2 FQGTGA. The CDR3 runs to 15 residues. The V and J ends lost 5 bases and 5 bases, in that order; junction bases with no gene match: 7. CDR3 in DNA: TGTGCCAGCAGCAACTTAGCGGGGCGGACCGGGGAGCTGTTTTTT. It yields the protein CASSNLAGRTGELFF.

This clonotype was observed a handful of times. J is TRBJ2-3 and V is TRBV5-1, with 12 nucleotides matching TRBD1. The V segment lost 2 bases and the J segment 5 bases; nucleotides outside the gene matches: 9. The CDR3 is 17 amino acids. Germline values: CDR1 SGHRS, CDR2 YFSETQ. The CDR3 DNA reads as TGCGCCAGCAGCTTACCCACCGGGACAGGGGGCAAAGATACGCAGTATTTT. Protein sequence: CASSLPTGTGGKDTQYF.

This clonotype has more than one count but fewer than ten. The rearrangement links TRBV20-1 to TRBJ2-1, with TRBD2 identical over 15 bases. This CDR3 comprises 18 residues. J gave up 7 bases and V 2 bases, and 12 bases lay outside the gene matches. Germline V gene data show CDR1 as DFQATT and CDR2 as SNEGSKA (reference sequence). CDR3 sequence (DNA): TGCAGTGCTAGACCACCGCGGACTAGCGGGAGGGAAAGAAATGAGCAGTTCTTC. It is translated as CSARPPRTSGRERNEQFF.

In the case of this clonotype: An end of the junction does not agree with germline; a read error may underlie this. V is TRBV12-3 or TRBV12-4 and J is TRBJ2-5, with 14 bases identical to TRBD2. The CDR3 is 18 residues long. CDR3 DNA sequence: TGTACCAGCAGTCCACGGCGACTAGCGGGGGGGTACCAAGAGACCCAGTACTTC. Translation: CTSSPRRLAGGYQETQYF.

At least ten counts were recorded for this clonotype. The chain links TRBV11-2 to TRBJ1-1; possibly TRBD1 for D (5 bases). The germline CDR1 and CDR2 sequences are SGHAT and FQNNGV. With 4 bases removed from V and 11 bases from J, the gap between germline ends came to 17 bases. The CDR3 is 13 residues long. The CDR3 loop reads CASSWGTYGAAFF. Written as DNA, the CDR3 is TGTGCCAGCAGCTGGGGGACCTATGGGGCGGCTTTCTTT.

The sample holds a few counts of this clonotype. This chain joins TRBV5-1 and TRBJ2-4; D possibly corresponds to TRBD1 (7 bases). Germline-derived CDR1 and CDR2 are SGHRS and YFSETQ. Between the trimmed V and J ends, which lost 4 bases and 1 base, there was a span of 15 bases. CDR3 size: 16 residues. The CDR3 DNA reads TGCGCCAGCAGCCACAGCCCAGGGGGGGCCAAAAACATTCAGTACTTC. Translation: CASSHSPGGAKNIQYF.

The chain recombines TRBV28 with TRBJ2-7, with 7 bases aligning to TRBD2. The length of the CDR3 is 14 residues. V lost 6 bases, J lost 6 bases, and 11 bases stayed unmatched. Germline lookup yields CDR1 MDHEN and CDR2 SYDVKM. The CDR3 DNA reads as TGTGCCAGCAGCTCCGGGGGAGGGCAGCGCGAGCAGTACGTC. It codes for CASSSGGGQREQYV.

CDR3 nucleotides: TGTGCCAGCAGTGGGGGGACAGGGGCCACAGATACGCAGTATTTT. Translated: CASSGGTGATDTQYF. The rearrangement joins TRBV6-1 to TRBJ2-3, with TRBD1 matching over 10 bases. V shed 4 bases and J 2 bases; nucleotides not matched to a gene: 3. Per the germline V gene, CDR1 is MNHNS and CDR2 is SASEGT. The CDR3 is made up of 15 amino acids.

This chain connects TRBV7-6 to TRBJ2-5; TRBD1 might be the D (6 bases). This CDR3 spans 15 amino acids. CDR1 SGHVS and CDR2 FNYEAQ come from the germline V gene. The ends were cut back, 1 base at V and 5 bases at J, with 14 bases in the middle. The CDR3 region is CASSLDAGRGETQYF. The CDR3 DNA follows: TGTGCCAGCAGCTTAGACGCAGGAAGGGGGGAGACCCAGTACTTC.

In this sample, this clonotype turned up a few times. The rearrangement links TRBV4-1 to TRBJ1-1; 8 positions agree with TRBD1. CDR3 length equals 13 residues. Germline V gives CDR1 MGHRA, CDR2 YSYEKL. The J segment lost 11 bases and the V segment lost 0 bases, leaving 5 bases of the junction unmatched. The CDR3 reads CASSQDRGRDAFF. CDR3 DNA sequence: TGCGCCAGCAGCCAAGACAGGGGGCGAGACGCTTTCTTT.

This clonotype was found a few times. This chain links TRBV20-1 with TRBJ2-1; 11 nucleotides line up with TRBD1. The trim removed 5 bases at V and 9 bases at J, leaving 9 bases unmatched. This CDR3 is 14 amino acids long. Germline assignment: CDR1 DFQATT and CDR2 SNEGSKA (reference sequence). The CDR3 reads CSAPGQGAGGEQFF. For the CDR3, the DNA is TGCAGTGCTCCCGGACAGGGGGCAGGGGGTGAGCAGTTCTTC.

The V and J genes are TRBV7-2 and TRBJ2-1; 10 nucleotides match TRBD2. Germline CDR1 SGHTA, CDR2 FQGNSA. The CDR3 consists of 16 residues. V was clipped by 1 base and J by 6 bases; unmatched bases: 6. CDR3 sequence reads: CASSLVSSGSPNEQFF. The DNA for the CDR3 is TGTGCCAGCAGCTTAGTGTCTAGCGGGAGCCCCAATGAGCAGTTCTTC.